A selection of T cell receptor beta chains follows, all from one sample in a study of blood T cells in healthy people across ages. A single record per CDR3 protein comes from TCRdb applying MiXCR to the 5' RACE reads. Found here are fewer than 2 million distinct CDR3 sequences, 35% to 50% of them singletons; the top ten hold under 30%. Specimen: blood. Receptors were obtained from a human donor in good health. Each CDR3 is given with its conserved first and last residue. A D gene is named only where the DNA matches it firmly. A clone size is listed for some rows: how often the clone was seen (once, few, many), or a class if it is expanded.

v_call: TRBV27; j_call: TRBJ1-1; clone_size: NA; d_call: NA; cdr3_nt: TGTGCCAGCAACCTAGGGGGGGGGCTGAACACTGAAGCTTTCTTT; cdr3_aa: CASNLGGGLNTEAFF
v_call: TRBV27; j_call: TRBJ1-1; clone_size: NA; d_call: NA; cdr3_nt: TGTGCCTCAACCCTCAGGGGCGAGAACACTGAAGCTTTCTTT; cdr3_aa: CASTLRGENTEAFF
v_call: TRBV29-1; j_call: TRBJ2-2; clone_size: once; d_call: TRBD2; cdr3_nt: TGCAGCGTTTCTGCTAGCGGGGTAAACACCGGGGAGCTGTTTTTT; cdr3_aa: CSVSASGVNTGELFF
v_call: TRBV5-5; j_call: TRBJ1-3; clone_size: NA; d_call: NA; cdr3_nt: TGTGCCAGCAGCACGACAGGTGGTAACACCATATATTTT; cdr3_aa: CASSTTGGNTIYF
v_call: TRBV10-3; j_call: TRBJ2-7; clone_size: NA; d_call: NA; cdr3_nt: TGTGCCATCAGTGATTCGGGGGGCTACAATGAGCAGTACTTC; cdr3_aa: CAISDSGGYNEQYF
v_call: TRBV7-2; j_call: TRBJ2-1; clone_size: NA; d_call: TRBD2; cdr3_nt: TGTGCCAGCAGCTTCCCCACGGGAGGAGTCAATGAGCAGTTCTTC; cdr3_aa: CASSFPTGGVNEQFF
v_call: TRBV20-1; j_call: TRBJ1-5; clone_size: once; d_call: TRBD1; cdr3_nt: TGCAGTGCTATCTGGGACAGCCTTTTTGGTCCCCAGCATTTT; cdr3_aa: CSAIWDSLFGPQHF
v_call: TRBV6-5; j_call: TRBJ2-1; clone_size: NA; d_call: NA; cdr3_nt: TGTGCCAGCAGTTACACTAGGGACTACAATGAGCAGTTCTTC; cdr3_aa: CASSYTRDYNEQFF
v_call: TRBV20-1; j_call: TRBJ2-5; clone_size: few; d_call: NA; cdr3_nt: TGCAGTGCTAGAGATCGGAGCTGGGGGCCGGGTGAGACCCAGTACTTC; cdr3_aa: CSARDRSWGPGETQYF
v_call: TRBV10-3; j_call: TRBJ2-2; clone_size: NA; d_call: TRBD1; cdr3_nt: TGTGCCATCAGTGAGGAGGGGGCCCGCACCGGGGAGCTGTTTTTT; cdr3_aa: CAISEEGARTGELFF
v_call: TRBV7-6; j_call: TRBJ2-1; clone_size: NA; d_call: TRBD2; cdr3_nt: TGTGCCAGCAGCTCCCACACGACTAGCGGGGGGGAGCAGTTCTTC; cdr3_aa: CASSSHTTSGGEQFF
v_call: TRBV20-1; j_call: TRBJ2-1; clone_size: NA; d_call: NA; cdr3_nt: TGCAGTGCTAGTACAGTAGACAATGAGCAGTTCTTC; cdr3_aa: CSASTVDNEQFF
v_call: TRBV3-1; j_call: TRBJ2-1; clone_size: few; d_call: NA; cdr3_nt: TGTGCCAGCAGCCAGGACCGGGTCCCCTACAATGAGCAGTTCTTC; cdr3_aa: CASSQDRVPYNEQFF
v_call: TRBV15; j_call: TRBJ1-1; clone_size: few; d_call: NA; cdr3_nt: TGTGCCACCAGTTCCCGACGGGCCCCATCACCCTTCAATCGGATGAACACTGAAGCTTTCTTT; cdr3_aa: CATSSRRAPSPFNRMNTEAFF
v_call: TRBV7-9; j_call: TRBJ2-7; clone_size: few; d_call: NA; cdr3_nt: TGTGCCAGCAGCTTCTTAAAAGGGACGGGTAGCTCCTACGAGCAGTACTTC; cdr3_aa: CASSFLKGTGSSYEQYF
v_call: TRBV27; j_call: TRBJ2-5; clone_size: NA; d_call: TRBD1; cdr3_nt: TGTGCCAGCAGTTTATGGGTCCCACAGGGGCCACGGGGAGAGCAGTACTTC; cdr3_aa: CASSLWVPQGPRGEQYF
v_call: TRBV5-1; j_call: TRBJ2-2; clone_size: NA; d_call: TRBD1; cdr3_nt: TGCGCCAGCAGCTTCGGACAGGGGGCAAACACCGGGGAGCTGTTTTTT; cdr3_aa: CASSFGQGANTGELFF
v_call: TRBV12-3/TRBV12-4; j_call: TRBJ2-5; clone_size: NA; d_call: NA; cdr3_nt: TGTGCCAGCAGCCCCCCGAGAGGAGAGATTGAGACCCAGTACTTC; cdr3_aa: CASSPPRGEIETQYF